This is a list of T cell receptor beta chains from one sample in a study of cytomegalovirus exposure and HLA in healthy donors. TCRdb's copy holds only in-frame clones and misses some; the assay was immunoSEQ multiplex PCR. The sample comprises around 130,000 clones, about 80% of which are singletons, and around 1.2% rests with the top ten. The sequenced sample was PBMCs. The receptors here all came from a girl aged 2 to 9 in good health and CMV-seronegative. Each CDR3 is given with its conserved first and last residue. D genes are given only for firm matches. Size is stated for part of the rows, as once, few or many counts, or as a class when the clone is expanded.

clone_size,d_call,j_call,v_call,cdr3_length,cdr3_aa,cdr3_nt
NA,NA,TRBJ2-1,TRBV4-3,17,CASSQTYSGYSYNEQFF,TGCGCCAGCAGCCAGACCTACTCCGGGTACTCCTACAATGAGCAGTTCTTC
NA,NA,TRBJ2-7,TRBV4-1,18,CASSQGPRGRALSHEQYF,TGCGCCAGCAGCCAAGGACCTAGGGGGAGGGCCCTCTCCCACGAGCAGTACTTC
NA,TRBD1,TRBJ1-2,TRBV7-2,15,CASSHSGGTDYGYTF,TGTGCCAGCAGCCACTCAGGGGGCACGGACTATGGCTACACCTTC
NA,TRBD1,TRBJ1-1,TRBV6-1,14,CASSRDRQNTEAFF,TGTGCCAGCAGTCGGGACAGACAGAACACTGAAGCTTTCTTT
few,NA,TRBJ2-7,TRBV28,15,CASSFDLQGPYEQYF,TGTGCCAGCAGTTTTGATCTGCAGGGCCCCTACGAGCAGTACTTC
NA,TRBD2,TRBJ2-3,TRBV9,16,CASSVASGRVADTQYF,TGTGCCAGCAGCGTAGCCAGCGGGAGGGTAGCAGATACGCAGTATTTT
NA,NA,TRBJ2-1,TRBV2,15,CASSGDTSSYNEQFF,TGTGCCAGCAGTGGGGACACGAGCTCCTACAATGAGCAGTTCTTC
few,TRBD2,TRBJ2-1,TRBV5-1,15,CASSPSGDHYNEQFF,TGCGCCAGCAGCCCTAGCGGGGATCACTACAATGAGCAGTTCTTC
NA,NA,TRBJ2-7,TRBV2,12,CASSEQNYEQYF,TGTGCCAGCAGTGAACAGAACTACGAGCAGTACTTC
NA,TRBD1,TRBJ1-2,TRBV5-4,14,CASRLGQANYGYTF,TGTGCCAGCAGATTAGGACAGGCTAACTATGGCTACACCTTC
NA,NA,TRBJ2-5,TRBV9,14,CASSLQGIQETQYF,TGTGCCAGCAGCTTACAGGGTATCCAAGAGACCCAGTACTTC
few,NA,TRBJ2-2,TRBV4-3,16,CASSQDRGFGSGELFF,TGCGCCAGCAGCCAAGATCGGGGGTTCGGGTCCGGGGAGCTGTTTTTT
NA,TRBD1,TRBJ2-7,TRBV13,16,CASSSFVGTGDDEQYF,TGTGCCAGCAGCTCGTTTGTAGGGACAGGGGATGACGAGCAGTACTTC
NA,TRBD1,TRBJ2-2,TRBV14,17,CASSQDLDRGLIGELFF,TGTGCCAGCAGCCAAGATCTGGACAGGGGGCTTATCGGGGAGCTGTTTTTT
NA,TRBD1,TRBJ2-7,TRBV4-1,20,CASSQDRDRGYRGGTYEQYF,TGCGCCAGCAGCCAAGATCGGGACAGGGGGTATCGGGGGGGGACCTACGAGCAGTACTTC
NA,NA,TRBJ2-5,TRBV5-1,13,CASSTGYTETQYF,TGCGCCAGCAGCACGGGGTACACAGAGACCCAGTACTTC
NA,NA,TRBJ1-2,TRBV2,13,CASSYGVGYGYTF,TGTGCCAGCAGCTACGGGGTGGGCTATGGCTACACCTTC
NA,NA,TRBJ2-1,TRBV11-3,14,CASSSKSSYNEQFF,TGTGCCAGCAGCTCAAAGAGCTCCTACAATGAGCAGTTCTTC
NA,NA,TRBJ2-1,TRBV2,15,CASSDNTGSANEQFF,TGTGCCAGCAGTGACAATACAGGGTCGGCCAATGAGCAGTTCTTC
NA,TRBD2,TRBJ2-7,TRBV29-1,13,CSFRTSGSYEQYF,TGCAGCTTCCGGACTAGCGGTTCCTACGAGCAGTACTTC
NA,TRBD2,TRBJ2-3,TRBV25-1,16,CASRPLSGRGTDTQYF,TGTGCCAGCAGGCCCCTTAGCGGGAGGGGCACAGATACGCAGTATTTT
once,NA,TRBJ2-3,TRBV21-1,13,CASSSWRVNTQYF,TGTGCCAGCAGCTCATGGAGGGTCAATACGCAGTATTTT
once,NA,TRBJ2-7,TRBV27,12,CASSMGRGEQYF,TGTGCCAGCAGCATGGGCAGGGGCGAGCAGTACTTC
NA,TRBD1,TRBJ2-6,TRBV7-9,19,CASSNNRGQINSGANVLTF,TGTGCCAGCAGCAACAATAGGGGACAGATTAACTCTGGGGCCAACGTCCTGACTTTC
NA,NA,TRBJ2-6,TRBV19,15,CASRSLQTGANVLTF,TGTGCCAGTCGGAGCCTTCAAACTGGGGCCAACGTCCTGACTTTC
NA,TRBD1,TRBJ1-6,TRBV4-3,15,CASSQAGQANSPLHF,TGCGCCAGCAGCCAGGCGGGACAGGCTAATTCACCCCTCCACTTT
NA,TRBD2,TRBJ2-1,TRBV19,18,CASSRIKLAGSSYNEQFF,TGTGCCAGTAGTCGGATTAAACTAGCGGGAAGCTCCTACAATGAGCAGTTCTTC
NA,NA,TRBJ2-3,TRBV7-9,15,CASSLVLVGTDTQYF,TGTGCCAGCAGCTTAGTCCTAGTGGGCACAGATACGCAGTATTTT
few,TRBD1,TRBJ2-2,TRBV15,17,CATSRGPGQGNTGELFF,TGTGCCACCAGCAGAGGCCCGGGACAGGGGAACACCGGGGAGCTGTTTTTT
NA,TRBD2,TRBJ2-7,TRBV4-1,17,CASSPGLAGDLNYEQYF,TGCGCCAGCAGCCCCGGACTAGCGGGAGATCTTAACTACGAGCAGTACTTC
NA,NA,TRBJ1-1,TRBV29-1,13,CSVEEPVITEAFF,TGCAGCGTTGAAGAGCCAGTAATCACTGAAGCTTTCTTT
NA,TRBD1,TRBJ1-2,TRBV5-4,16,CASSLALPGQFGGYTF,TGTGCCAGCAGCTTGGCCCTCCCGGGACAGTTTGGCGGCTACACCTTC
few,NA,TRBJ2-5,TRBV30,15,CAWSVRRTVQETQYF,TGTGCCTGGAGTGTACGGAGGACAGTTCAAGAGACCCAGTACTTC
NA,TRBD2,TRBJ2-5,TRBV9,18,CASSVGTSGSPTPETQYF,TGTGCCAGCAGCGTAGGTACTAGCGGGAGCCCCACCCCAGAGACCCAGTACTTC
NA,TRBD1,TRBJ2-7,TRBV5-3,14,CARRWDRESYEQYF,TGTGCCAGAAGGTGGGACAGGGAATCCTACGAGCAGTACTTC
NA,NA,TRBJ1-1,TRBV19,17,CASSTSIRALVNTEAFF,TGTGCCAGTAGTACCTCCATCAGGGCCCTAGTGAACACTGAAGCTTTCTTT
NA,TRBD1,TRBJ1-4,TRBV27,15,CASIYTGEDNEKLFF,TGTGCCAGCATCTACACAGGGGAGGATAATGAAAAACTGTTTTTT
once,TRBD1,TRBJ2-5,TRBV28,16,CASSFRQGAGGETQYF,TGTGCCAGCAGTTTTCGACAGGGGGCAGGTGGCGAGACCCAGTACTTC
NA,NA,TRBJ1-1,TRBV7-2,13,CASRPPGTTEAFF,TGTGCCAGCAGACCACCCGGGACAACTGAAGCTTTCTTT
NA,TRBD1,TRBJ2-6,TRBV14,17,CASSPRTGPSGANVLTF,TGTGCCAGCAGCCCCCGGACAGGCCCCTCTGGGGCCAACGTCCTGACTTTC
NA,TRBD1,TRBJ2-7,TRBV2,12,CASRTGSYEQYF,TGTGCCAGCAGGACAGGGTCCTACGAGCAGTACTTC
NA,NA,TRBJ2-3,TRBV5-4,15,CASSFDSASTDTQYF,TGTGCCAGCAGCTTTGACTCAGCTAGCACAGATACGCAGTATTTT
NA,NA,TRBJ2-7,TRBV1,15,CTSSQDGGRGYEQYF,TGCACCAGCAGCCAAGACGGCGGGAGAGGTTACGAGCAGTACTTC
NA,NA,TRBJ1-1,TRBV15,15,CATSRDFAGGTEAFF,TGTGCCACCAGCAGAGATTTTGCAGGTGGCACTGAAGCTTTCTTT
NA,NA,TRBJ2-3,TRBV9,14,CASSINRDTDTQYF,TGTGCCAGCAGCATTAACCGGGACACAGATACGCAGTATTTT
NA,NA,TRBJ2-3,TRBV5-4,15,CASTLGGPSTDTQYF,TGTGCCAGCACCCTGGGGGGGCCGAGCACAGATACGCAGTATTTT
NA,NA,TRBJ2-6,TRBV5-1,16,CASSSGHPSGANVLTF,TGCGCCAGCAGCTCGGGACACCCCTCTGGGGCCAACGTCCTGACTTTC
NA,NA,TRBJ2-7,TRBV7-8,13,CASSFRAAYEQYF,TGTGCCAGCAGCTTCAGGGCAGCCTACGAGCAGTACTTC
NA,NA,TRBJ1-1,TRBV4-2,14,CASSQGGSGYEAFF,TGTGCCAGCAGCCAAGGGGGCTCCGGGTATGAAGCTTTCTTT
NA,NA,TRBJ2-7,TRBV28,15,CASTRTGSRTYEQYF,TGTGCCAGCACTCGAACAGGGAGTAGAACCTACGAGCAGTACTTC
NA,TRBD1,TRBJ1-2,TRBV5-1,15,CASSLGDRTNYGYTF,TGCGCCAGCAGCTTGGGGGACAGGACTAACTATGGCTACACCTTC
NA,NA,TRBJ2-7,TRBV5-4,17,CASSLARGYSGTYEQYF,TGTGCCAGCAGCTTGGCCCGTGGGTACTCGGGAACCTACGAGCAGTACTTC
NA,TRBD1,TRBJ2-2,TRBV4-1,14,CASSRDRATGELFF,TGCGCCAGCAGCCGGGACAGGGCCACCGGGGAGCTGTTTTTT
NA,TRBD2,TRBJ2-2,TRBV7-8,18,CASSLARSGGANTGELFF,TGTGCCAGCAGCTTAGCCCGTAGCGGGGGTGCTAACACCGGGGAGCTGTTTTTT
once,NA,TRBJ1-3,TRBV27,14,CASSLQGTGNTIYF,TGTGCCAGCAGTTTACAGGGAACTGGAAACACCATATATTTT